Here is one T cell receptor (beta chain) with its context. This sample was included in a study of OX40 agonist ivuxolimab in advanced cancers. Method: immunoSEQ multiplex PCR; TCRdb's copy keeps in-frame clones and lacks some. The table shows around 98,000 clones, with 70% to 90% occurring only once. Germline-derived CDR1 and CDR2 are MNHEY and SMNVEV (reference sequence). V dropped 11 bases and J dropped 8; count of bases not matched to a gene: 10. The CDR3 runs 13 residues. This receptor was obtained from an adult with an advanced solid tumor such as melanoma, head and neck, liver or kidney cancer. This specimen was CD4+ or CD8+ T cells sorted from blood, taken in a trial of the OX40 agonist ivuxolimab. The chain employs TRBV27 and TRBJ1-2; 11 bases match TRBD1. In nucleotides, the CDR3 is TGTGCCGGCCACGGACAGGGGGCGGGGGGCTACACCTTC. Translating it yields CAGHGQGAGGYTF.